This T cell receptor (beta chain) is from a study of blood T cell repertoires in COVID-19 (dated by TCRdb to the early 2020s). Regarding the research as a whole: Samples from collaborators originated in the United States, Italy and Spain and spanned both the acute and convalescent phases of COVID-19. The material from the prospective study consisted of cDNA or gDNA derived from T cells, B-cell-depleted T cells, or PBMCs. Deeply sampled blood TCRbeta repertoires from subjects exposed to, actively infected with, or recovered from COVID-19 were included in the dataset. The repertoires were made available in a free public database intended to serve as a resource for research on the immune response to SARS-CoV-2. The samples were drawn from two sources: the first 160 participants of the ongoing ImmuneRACE study, and 950 to 1,500 subjects contributed by 6 global collaborators. A de-identified subject ID, COVID-19 status, age in years and sex were almost always included in the sample metadata. Where HLA class I and class II types were available, the types were taken from metadata supplied by the sample provider, not from assay-based typing. Results and caveats for the whole study, not just this receptor: The amount of clinical and demographic metadata varied by source and participant and was provided uncurated.

TCRbeta CDR3 regions were amplified from genomic DNA using the immunoSEQ Assay, a bias-controlled multiplex PCR. The study's processing was this. Nucleated cell counts per sample were estimated from amplification of reference gene primers within the assay. Sequence reads were collapsed and filtered to measure the absolute abundance of every unique TCRbeta CDR3 rearrangement. For each sample, productive Simpson clonality was calculated as the square root of Simpson's diversity index over productive rearrangements. The table comes from immuneACCESS by way of TCRdb, which keeps in-frame sequences with V and J called. Part of the clones is missing from these tables; in studies checked, under half for an unresolved V gene and the rest for unknown reasons. Clone size and the V and J calls come from that table; the DNA yielded D and trimming. The sample table shows about 180,000 clones, and approximately 79% are seen once. About 25% of the sample comes from the top ten.

Of note for this clone: The target of this receptor is not known. Base-call qualities are not available, and no considerably larger clone is one nucleotide away.

Spanning cysteine to phenylalanine, the CDR3 consists of 13 amino acids. The retained sequence is limited to the CDR3, 39 bases, with the frame set at the first base. Sequences MNHEY (CDR1) and SVGAGI (CDR2) are obtained from the germline V gene. The V end loses 4 bases and the J end loses 4 bases, and a stretch of 8 bases separates them. The collaborating institutions used their own protocols to collect whole blood in K2EDTA tubes. For TCRbeta analysis, collaborators shipped samples as frozen whole blood, isolated PBMCs, or DNA extracted from either of those sample types. This TCR was recovered from an older woman with acute or convalescent COVID-19. Sequenced input: peripheral blood. This chain joins TRBV6-5 to TRBJ2-1; no D gene is confidently identified. The nucleotide sequence reads TGTGCCAGCAGTTCAGGCTTTTACAATGAGCAGTTCTTC. Its protein reads: CASSSGFYNEQFF.